The clone carrying this TCR beta chain was observed once. The data were obtained in a study of blood T cell repertoires in COVID-19. Study at large: Acute and convalescent COVID-19 specimens originated in the United States, Italy and Spain. T cells, B-cell-depleted T cells, or PBMCs supplied cDNA or gDNA.

Trimming took off 3 bases at V and 4 bases at J, with 9 bases between the two ends. CDR3 length: 13 amino acids. In the authors' methods: Estimates of nucleated cell counts were drawn from the amplification of reference gene primers. Profiled with immunoSEQ multiplex PCR; TCRdb holds only in-frame clones, not every one. Clone size and the V and J calls come from that table; the DNA yielded D and trimming. Here the sample spans over 150,000 clones, roughly 84% being singletons. The sequenced sample was peripheral blood. This receptor was taken from a man between 18 and 29 years old with active or convalescent COVID-19. The chain links TRBV12-3 or TRBV12-4 to TRBJ1-2; D perhaps matches TRBD1 (5 bases). The CDR3 loop reads CASSFGGAYGYTF. The CDR3 DNA follows: TGTGCCAGCAGTTTTGGAGGGGCCTATGGCTACACCTTC.